A single sample is the source of the 11 T cell receptor beta chains below, sequenced in a study of CD8 T cells in ankylosing spondylitis. MiXCR, applied by TCRdb to the 5' RACE reads, yields one record per CDR3 protein. The sample has roughly 120,000 distinct CDR3 sequences, 12% to 15% seen once. The material sequenced was blood, either unsorted or a sorted T cell fraction (not recorded which). The receptor source for this set is a female donor with ankylosing spondylitis or in good health (not recorded which).

This clonotype was counted at least ten times. V is TRBV10-3 and J is TRBJ1-3; no clear D gene. The CDR3 loop spans 12 amino acids. V lost 6 bases to trimming and J lost 0 bases, with 3 bases between them. Germline values: CDR1 ENHRY, CDR2 SYGVKD. The CDR3 loop reads CAISRSGNTIYF. CDR3 DNA sequence: TGTGCCATCAGCCGCTCTGGAAACACCATATATTTT.

At least ten counts were recorded for this clonotype. The chain is built from TRBV6-5 and TRBJ2-1; the D gene is possibly TRBD2 (7 bases). Germline V lookup: CDR1 MNHEY, CDR2 SVGAGI. The CDR3 covers 16 residues. With 3 bases removed from V and 7 bases from J, the gap between germline ends came to 19 bases. The CDR3 DNA reads TGTGCCAGCAGTTATAGGGGGAGCGGGGCCTTTAATGAGCAGTTCTTC. Amino acids: CASSYRGSGAFNEQFF.

Many counts were recorded for this clonotype. V is TRBV7-3 and J is TRBJ1-1; D is perhaps TRBD1 (6 bases). The germline V gene encodes CDR1 SGHTA and CDR2 FQGTGA. The V end lost 6 bases, the J end lost 1 base, and 9 bases lay between the germline ends. The CDR3 runs 13 residues. The CDR3 here is CASSWTANTEAFF. The CDR3 nucleotides read TGTGCCAGCAGTTGGACAGCGAACACTGAAGCTTTCTTT.

In this sample, this clonotype turned up many times. The V call is TRBV5-1, the J call TRBJ1-1; a weak D match, TRBD1 (5 bases). The CDR3 extends over 14 amino acids. The V end lost 2 bases, the J end lost 3 bases, and 11 bases lay between the germline ends. CDR1 SGHRS and CDR2 YFSETQ come from the germline V gene. CDR3 in amino acids: CASSFPGRDTEAFF. CDR3 bases: TGCGCCAGCAGCTTTCCAGGCAGGGACACTGAAGCTTTCTTT. Variable domain in full (rest from reference TRBV5-1 and TRBJ1-1): KAGVTQTPRYLIKTRGQQVTLSCSPISGHRSVSWYQQTPGQGLQFLFEYFSETQRNKGNFPGRFSGRQFSNSRSEMNVSTLELGDSALYLCASSFPGRDTEAFFGQGTRLTVV.

As to this clonotype: The junction departs from germline at one end; a sequencing error may be responsible. The gene calls are TRBV12-3 or TRBV12-4 and TRBJ2-5, with D hard to call. The CDR3 extends over 14 amino acids. Written as DNA, the CDR3 is TGTGCCAGCGGTTTACTTCTAGGACAAGAGACCCAGTACTTC. Protein product: CASGLLLGQETQYF.

This clonotype was detected ten times or more. The rearrangement uses TRBV7-9 and TRBJ1-1, with D uncertain. The V and J ends lost 5 bases and 4 bases respectively, with 14 bases between them. This CDR3 is 14 amino acids long. Germline loops: CDR1 SEHNR, CDR2 FQNEAQ (reference sequence). In DNA form, the CDR3 reads TGTGCCAGCAGCAGAATCAGTACCGCCACTGAAGCTTTCTTT. The encoded protein is CASSRISTATEAFF.

The J gene is TRBJ2-5, the V gene TRBV24-1; no clear D. The CDR3 length is 14 residues. V lost 4 bases to trimming and J lost 5 bases, with 13 bases between them. The germline CDR1 and CDR2 sequences are KGHDR and SFDVKD. This CDR3 reads CATSDPGEGETQYF. CDR3 nucleotides: TGTGCCACCAGTGACCCGGGTGAAGGGGAGACCCAGTACTTC.

The sample holds many counts of this clonotype. V and J are TRBV20-1 and TRBJ2-7, with D perhaps matching TRBD1 (6 bases). Germline lookup yields CDR1 DFQATT and CDR2 SNEGSKA (reference sequence). This CDR3 region has 11 residues. V lost 5 bases and J lost 5, with 10 bases in between. The CDR3 DNA reads TGCAGTGCTGGACGACAGGACGAGCAGTACTTC. Protein: CSAGRQDEQYF.

This clonotype was detected many times. The CDR3 DNA sequence: TGTGCCAGCAGGCCGCGAGGGGAGGATAGCAATCAGCCCCAGCATTTT. Encoded protein: CASRPRGEDSNQPQHF. J is TRBJ1-5 and V is TRBV27; D is perhaps TRBD1 (5 bases). Germline loops: CDR1 MNHEY, CDR2 SMNVEV (reference sequence). V gave up 6 bases and J gave up 0 bases, with 15 bases separating them. CDR3 length: 16 residues.

This chain joins TRBV5-1 and TRBJ2-7; the D gene is possibly TRBD1 (5 bases). Germline loops: CDR1 SGHRS, CDR2 YFSETQ. The CDR3 length is 13 residues. V was cut by 2 bases and J by 1 base, with 7 bases left in between. CDR3 protein: CASSFSGSYEQYF. CDR3 coding DNA: TGCGCCAGCAGCTTTTCAGGGTCCTACGAGCAGTACTTC.

This clonotype was observed many times. The chain couples TRBV7-9 to TRBJ2-1; D may be TRBD1 or TRBD2 (5 bases each). The CDR3 length is 15 residues. Germline values: CDR1 SEHNR, CDR2 FQNEAQ (reference sequence). Trimming cost V 2 bases and J 2 bases, with 10 bases left between them. The CDR3: CASSLSMGPYNEQFF. CDR3 sequence (DNA): TGTGCCAGCAGCTTATCGATGGGACCCTACAATGAGCAGTTCTTC.